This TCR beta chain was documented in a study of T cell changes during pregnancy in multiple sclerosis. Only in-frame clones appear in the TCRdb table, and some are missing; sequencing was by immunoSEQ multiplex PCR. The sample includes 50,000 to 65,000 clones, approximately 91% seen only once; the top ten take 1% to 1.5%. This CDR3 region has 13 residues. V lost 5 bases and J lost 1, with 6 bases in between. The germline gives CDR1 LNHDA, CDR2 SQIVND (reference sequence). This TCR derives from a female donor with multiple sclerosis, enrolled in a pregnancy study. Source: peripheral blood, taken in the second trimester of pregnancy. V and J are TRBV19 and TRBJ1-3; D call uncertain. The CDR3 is CASSRLSGNTIYF. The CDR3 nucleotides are TGTGCCAGTAGTCGTTTATCTGGAAACACCATATATTTT. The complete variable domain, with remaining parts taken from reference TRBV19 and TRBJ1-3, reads DGGITQSPKYLFRKEGQNVTLSCEQNLNHDAMYWYRQDPGQGLRLIYYSQIVNDFQKGDIAEGYSVSREKKESFPLTVTSAQKNPTAFYLCASSRLSGNTIYFGEGSWLTVV.